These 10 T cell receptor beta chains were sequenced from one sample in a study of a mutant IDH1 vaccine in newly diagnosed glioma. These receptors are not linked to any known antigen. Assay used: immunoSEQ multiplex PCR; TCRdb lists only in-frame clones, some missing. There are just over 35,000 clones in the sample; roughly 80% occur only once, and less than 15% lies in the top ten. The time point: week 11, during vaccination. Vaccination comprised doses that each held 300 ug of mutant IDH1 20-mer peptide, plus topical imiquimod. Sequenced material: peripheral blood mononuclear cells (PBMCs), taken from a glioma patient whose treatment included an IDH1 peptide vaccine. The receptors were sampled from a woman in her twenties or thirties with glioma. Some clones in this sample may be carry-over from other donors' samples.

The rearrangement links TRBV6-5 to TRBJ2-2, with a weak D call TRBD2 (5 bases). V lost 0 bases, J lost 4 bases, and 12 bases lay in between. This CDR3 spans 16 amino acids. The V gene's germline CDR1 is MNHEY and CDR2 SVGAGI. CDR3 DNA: TGTGCCAGCAGTTACTCGAGTTTGGCGGGCACCGGGGAGCTGTTTTTT. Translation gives CASSYSSLAGTGELFF.

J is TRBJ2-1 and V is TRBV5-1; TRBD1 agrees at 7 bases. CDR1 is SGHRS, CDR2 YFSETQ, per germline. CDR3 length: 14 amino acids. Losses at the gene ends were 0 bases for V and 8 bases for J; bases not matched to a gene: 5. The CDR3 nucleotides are TGCGCCAGCAGCTTGGGACAGGGTCCGGATGAGCAGTTCTTC. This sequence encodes CASSLGQGPDEQFF. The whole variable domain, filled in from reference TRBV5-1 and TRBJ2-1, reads KAGVTQTPRYLIKTRGQQVTLSCSPISGHRSVSWYQQTPGQGLQFLFEYFSETQRNKGNFPGRFSGRQFSNSRSEMNVSTLELGDSALYLCASSLGQGPDEQFFGPGTRLTVL.

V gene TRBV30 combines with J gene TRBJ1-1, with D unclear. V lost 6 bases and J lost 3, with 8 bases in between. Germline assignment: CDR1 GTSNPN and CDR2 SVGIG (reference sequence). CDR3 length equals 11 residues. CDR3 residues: CACGWDTEAFF. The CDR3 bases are TGTGCCTGCGGGTGGGACACTGAAGCTTTCTTT.

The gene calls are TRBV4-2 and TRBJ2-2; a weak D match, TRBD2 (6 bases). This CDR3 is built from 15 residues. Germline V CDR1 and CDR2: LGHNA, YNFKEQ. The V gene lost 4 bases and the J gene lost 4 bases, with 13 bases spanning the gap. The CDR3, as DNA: TGTGCCAGCAGCCTGGGACTCCCTTTCACCGGGGAGCTGTTTTTT. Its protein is CASSLGLPFTGELFF.

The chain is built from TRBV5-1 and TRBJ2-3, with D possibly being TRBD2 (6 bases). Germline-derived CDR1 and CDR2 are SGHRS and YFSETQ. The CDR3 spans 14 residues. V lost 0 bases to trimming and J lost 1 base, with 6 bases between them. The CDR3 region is CASSLAGGTDTQYF. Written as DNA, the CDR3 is TGCGCCAGCAGCTTGGCGGGAGGCACAGATACGCAGTATTTT.

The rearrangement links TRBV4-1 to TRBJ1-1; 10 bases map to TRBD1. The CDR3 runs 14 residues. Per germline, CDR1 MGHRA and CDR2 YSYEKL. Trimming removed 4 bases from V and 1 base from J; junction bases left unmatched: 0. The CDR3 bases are TGCGCCAGCAGCCGGGACAGGGGGAACACTGAAGCTTTCTTT. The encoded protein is CASSRDRGNTEAFF.

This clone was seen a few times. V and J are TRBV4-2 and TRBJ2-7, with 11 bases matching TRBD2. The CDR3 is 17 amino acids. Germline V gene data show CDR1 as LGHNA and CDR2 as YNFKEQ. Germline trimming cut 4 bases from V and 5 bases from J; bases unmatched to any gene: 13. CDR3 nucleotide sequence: TGTGCCAGCAGCCCCTCATCCCCCACTAGCGGGAGCCACGAGCAGTACTTC. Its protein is CASSPSSPTSGSHEQYF.

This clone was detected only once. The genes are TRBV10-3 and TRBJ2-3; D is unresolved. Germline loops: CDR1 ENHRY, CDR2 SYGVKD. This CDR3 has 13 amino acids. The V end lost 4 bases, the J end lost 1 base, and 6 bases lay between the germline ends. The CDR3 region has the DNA TGTGCCATCAGTGGGCCCGGCACAGATACGCAGTATTTT. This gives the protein CAISGPGTDTQYF.

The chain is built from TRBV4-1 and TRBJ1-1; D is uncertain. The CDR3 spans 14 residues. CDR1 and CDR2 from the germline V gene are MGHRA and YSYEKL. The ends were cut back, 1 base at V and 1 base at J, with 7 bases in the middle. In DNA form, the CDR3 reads TGCGCCAGCAGCCAAGGCCCCTCGAACACTGAAGCTTTCTTT. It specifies CASSQGPSNTEAFF.

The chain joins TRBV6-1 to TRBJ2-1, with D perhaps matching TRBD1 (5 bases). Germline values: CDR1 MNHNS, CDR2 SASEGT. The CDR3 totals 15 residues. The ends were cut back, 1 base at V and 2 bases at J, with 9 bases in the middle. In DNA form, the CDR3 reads TGTGCCAGCAGTGAAGGAGCAGGGACCTACAATGAGCAGTTCTTC. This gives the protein CASSEGAGTYNEQFF.